The entry below gives a single T cell receptor (beta chain) sequence along with its context. The antigen remains unidentified. Profiled with immunoSEQ multiplex PCR; TCRdb holds only in-frame clones, not every one. The data hold a few million clones, with about 90% observed a single time. This sample was included in a study of shared clonotypes between healthy human individuals. Study-wide results and limits: Across a handful of donors, naive CD4 shared around 5.3%, naive CD8 more than 3%, memory CD4 roughly 2.2%, memory CD8 roughly 0.37%.

CDR1 is SGDLS, CDR2 YYNGEE, per germline. V shed 0 bases, J shed 4 bases, and the junction held 4 bases outside the gene matches. The CDR3 extends over 14 amino acids. This sequence was found in a man aged 18-30 years in good health. Some clones in this sample may be carry-over from other donors' samples. This chain links TRBV9 with TRBJ2-7; 7 nucleotides agree with TRBD2. Sequenced: naive CD4+ T cells from PBMCs. Subset of the sample: CD45RA+ positively selected. CDR3 region: CASSVASSGYEQYF. CDR3 in DNA: TGTGCCAGCAGCGTAGCGTCTAGCGGTTACGAGCAGTACTTC.